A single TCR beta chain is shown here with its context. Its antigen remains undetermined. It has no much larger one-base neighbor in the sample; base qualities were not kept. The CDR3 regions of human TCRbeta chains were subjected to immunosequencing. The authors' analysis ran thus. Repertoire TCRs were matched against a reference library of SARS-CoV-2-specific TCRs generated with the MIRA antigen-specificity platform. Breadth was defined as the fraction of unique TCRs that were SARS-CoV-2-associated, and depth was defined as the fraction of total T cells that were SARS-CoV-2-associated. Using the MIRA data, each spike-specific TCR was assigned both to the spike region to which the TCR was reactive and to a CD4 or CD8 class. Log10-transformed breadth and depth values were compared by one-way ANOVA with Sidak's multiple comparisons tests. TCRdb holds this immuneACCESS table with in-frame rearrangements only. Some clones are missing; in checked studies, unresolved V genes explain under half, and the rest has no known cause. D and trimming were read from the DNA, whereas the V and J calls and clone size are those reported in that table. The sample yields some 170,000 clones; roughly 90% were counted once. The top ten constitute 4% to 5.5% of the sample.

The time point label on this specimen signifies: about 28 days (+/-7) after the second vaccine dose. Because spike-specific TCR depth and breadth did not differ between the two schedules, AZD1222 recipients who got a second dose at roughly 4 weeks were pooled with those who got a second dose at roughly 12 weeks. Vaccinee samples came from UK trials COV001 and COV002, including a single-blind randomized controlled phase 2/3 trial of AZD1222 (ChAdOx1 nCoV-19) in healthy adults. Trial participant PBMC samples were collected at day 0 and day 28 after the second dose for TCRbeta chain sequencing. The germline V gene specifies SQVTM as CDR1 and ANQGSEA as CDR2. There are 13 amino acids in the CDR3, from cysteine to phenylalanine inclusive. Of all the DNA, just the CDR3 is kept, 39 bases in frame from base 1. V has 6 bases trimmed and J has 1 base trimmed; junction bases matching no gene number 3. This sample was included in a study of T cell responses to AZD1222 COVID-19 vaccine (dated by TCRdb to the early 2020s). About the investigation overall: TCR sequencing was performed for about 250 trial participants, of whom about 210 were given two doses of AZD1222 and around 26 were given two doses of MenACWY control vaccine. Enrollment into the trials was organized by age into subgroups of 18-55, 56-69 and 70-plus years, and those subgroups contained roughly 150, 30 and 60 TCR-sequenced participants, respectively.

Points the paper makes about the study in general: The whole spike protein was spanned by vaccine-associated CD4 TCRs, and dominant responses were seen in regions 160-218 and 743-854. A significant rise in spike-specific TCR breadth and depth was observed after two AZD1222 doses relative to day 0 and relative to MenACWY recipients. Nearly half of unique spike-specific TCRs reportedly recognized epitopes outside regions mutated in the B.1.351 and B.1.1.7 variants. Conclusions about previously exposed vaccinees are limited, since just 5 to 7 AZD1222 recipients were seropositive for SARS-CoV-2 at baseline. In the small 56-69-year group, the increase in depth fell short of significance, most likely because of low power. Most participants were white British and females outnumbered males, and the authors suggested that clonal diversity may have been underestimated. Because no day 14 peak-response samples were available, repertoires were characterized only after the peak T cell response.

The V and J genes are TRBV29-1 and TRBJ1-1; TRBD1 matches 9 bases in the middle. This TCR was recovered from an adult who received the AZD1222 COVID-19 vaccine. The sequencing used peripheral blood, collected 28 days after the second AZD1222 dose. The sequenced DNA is TGCAGCGTGCGGACAGGGGCGAACACTGAAGCTTTCTTT. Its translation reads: CSVRTGANTEAFF. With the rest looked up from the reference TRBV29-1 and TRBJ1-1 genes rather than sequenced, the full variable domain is SAVISQKPSRDICQRGTSLTIQCQVDSQVTMMFWYRQQPGQSLTLIATANQGSEATYESGFVIDKFPISRPNLTFSTLTVSNMSPEDSSIYLCSVRTGANTEAFFGQGTRLTVV.